The entry that follows covers one T cell receptor beta chain sequence. Its antigen is not known. The data originate from a study of T cell responses to AZD1222 COVID-19 vaccine. Study observations and caveats: Spike-specific TCR breadth and depth grew following two AZD1222 doses. Reportedly, nearly half the spike-specific TCRs target unmutated variant regions.

TCRdb's copy holds only in-frame clones and misses some; the assay was immunoSEQ multiplex PCR. The table includes 140,000 to 150,000 clones, just under 95% detected once. Per germline, CDR1 SNHLY and CDR2 FYNNEI. V lost 8 bases to trimming and J lost 0 bases, with 8 bases between them. CDR3 size: 13 residues. This TCR was recovered from an adult in good health. The sequences come from peripheral blood, collected on day 0 of AZD1222 vaccination. The V gene is TRBV2, the J gene TRBJ1-3, with D unresolved. The CDR3 nucleotides are TGTGCCAGCGGTGTATACTCTGGAAACACCATATATTTT. Residues: CASGVYSGNTIYF.